These 9 T cell receptor beta chains were sequenced from one sample in a study of T cell responses to AZD1222 COVID-19 vaccine. Profiled with immunoSEQ multiplex PCR; TCRdb holds only in-frame clones, not every one. The table has 95,000 to 150,000 clones, 80% to 90% seen once; the top ten hold about 3.1%. Sequencing was performed on peripheral blood, taken on day 0 of AZD1222 vaccination. The receptors derive from an adult in good health.

CDR3 DNA: TGTGCCAGCAGCTGGGTACTAGAGGGAACGACCATATATTTT. It translates to CASSWVLEGTTIYF. This rearrangement joins TRBV5-8 to TRBJ1-3, with D uncertain. CDR3 length equals 14 residues. CDR1 SGHTS and CDR2 YDEGEE come from the germline V gene. The V gene lost 3 bases and the J gene lost 10 bases, with 17 bases spanning the gap.

The CDR3 loop is CASSSTSGRLGNEQFF. CDR3 sequence (DNA): TGTGCCAGCAGCTCGACTAGCGGGAGGTTGGGCAATGAGCAGTTCTTC. The V call is TRBV5-5, the J call TRBJ2-1; 13 nucleotides align to TRBD2. The CDR3 runs 16 residues. CDR1 and CDR2 (germline): SGHKS, YYEKEE (reference sequence). Trimming at V came to 3 bases and at J to 6 bases, leaving 6 bases not matched to a gene.

The CDR3 region is CASNLGGGHDTQYF. The CDR3 nucleotides read TGTGCCAGCAACCTAGGGGGGGGGCATGATACGCAGTATTTT. The genes are TRBV9 and TRBJ2-3; D may be TRBD2 (7 bases). The CDR3 is 14 residues long. Germline values: CDR1 SGDLS, CDR2 YYNGEE. Deletions cut 6 bases from V and 6 bases from J, with 17 bases between.

This rearrangement joins TRBV4-1 to TRBJ2-1; D may correspond to TRBD1 or TRBD2 (5 bases each). The V gene's germline CDR1 is MGHRA and CDR2 YSYEKL. The CDR3 sequence is 22 residues long. The V gene lost 0 bases and the J gene lost 7 bases, with 34 bases spanning the gap. In DNA form, the CDR3 reads TGCGCCAGCAGCCAAGAGAGCCAACAGTTGCAGTTGGGGGTTGGGGTTTCTAATGAGCAGTTCTTC. Translating it yields CASSQESQQLQLGVGVSNEQFF.

CDR3 DNA: TGTGCCAGCCGAAGGTTAGGTCTCGGCGAGCAGTACTTC. Translation gives CASRRLGLGEQYF. The V call is TRBV27, the J call TRBJ2-7; D not certain. The CDR3 spans 13 residues. V lost 8 bases to trimming and J lost 6 bases, with 17 bases between them. Germline V gene lookup returns CDR1 MNHEY and CDR2 SMNVEV (reference sequence).

This chain links TRBV28 with TRBJ2-1; no firm D call. This CDR3 spans 14 amino acids. V gave up 2 bases and J gave up 5 bases, with 10 bases separating them. Germline lookup yields CDR1 MDHEN and CDR2 SYDVKM. Written as DNA, the CDR3 is TGTGCCAGCAGTTTAAATGGTGCCCACAATGAGCAGTTCTTC. Amino acid sequence: CASSLNGAHNEQFF.

The V gene is TRBV27, the J gene TRBJ1-4, with TRBD1 matching 12 bases. The germline V gene encodes CDR1 MNHEY and CDR2 SMNVEV (reference sequence). J gave up 2 bases and V 0 bases, and 4 bases lay outside the gene matches. This CDR3 spans 18 amino acids. The CDR3 DNA reads TGTGCCAGCAGTTTATCGGGGGACAGGGGGCGGACTAATGAAAAACTGTTTTTT. Amino acid sequence: CASSLSGDRGRTNEKLFF.

This rearrangement joins TRBV4-1 to TRBJ1-2; a weak D match, TRBD1 (5 bases). Germline V gene data show CDR1 as MGHRA and CDR2 as YSYEKL. The CDR3 runs to 16 residues. V was pared by 7 bases and J by 3 bases, with 21 bases between. Here the CDR3 DNA reads TGCGCCAGCACCACCAAGTCCCTGACAGTGCACTATGGCTACACCTTC. Amino acids: CASTTKSLTVHYGYTF.

The gene calls are TRBV27 and TRBJ1-2, with 10 nucleotides matching TRBD1. V gave up 2 bases and J gave up 8 bases; unmatched junction bases: 5. Germline V gives CDR1 MNHEY, CDR2 SMNVEV (reference sequence). The CDR3 covers 14 residues. The CDR3 protein is CASSLGTGVFGYTF. The CDR3 DNA reads TGTGCCAGCAGTTTAGGGACAGGGGTGTTCGGCTACACCTTC.